This T cell receptor beta chain is drawn from a study of T cells after yellow fever vaccination. General study findings and limits: Overall, a small share of clonotypes was seen in both CD4 and CD8 compartments.

CDR3 size: 16 residues. Per the germline V gene, CDR1 is SNHLY and CDR2 is FYNNEI. Trimming removed 1 base from V and 3 bases from J, with 15 bases in between. This clonotype has a count of ten or more. The target antigen is unknown. A 5'RACE template-switching step, the method used to make TCR cDNA, added a universal primer site and UMIs. TCRdb re-called the 5' RACE reads through MiXCR, storing one row per CDR3 protein. The sample yields some 170,000 distinct CDR3 sequences, over 7% seen once. The chain couples TRBV2 to TRBJ1-1; D perhaps matches TRBD1 (6 bases). Sequenced material: CD8+ T cells sorted from PBMCs, taken 45 days after the yellow fever booster vaccination. This TCR was recovered from a man younger than 35 who received the YFV17D yellow fever vaccine. CDR3 nucleotides: TGTGCCAGCAGTGAAGGGCAGGGGCCCTTGGACACTGAAGCTTTCTTT. It is translated as CASSEGQGPLDTEAFF.